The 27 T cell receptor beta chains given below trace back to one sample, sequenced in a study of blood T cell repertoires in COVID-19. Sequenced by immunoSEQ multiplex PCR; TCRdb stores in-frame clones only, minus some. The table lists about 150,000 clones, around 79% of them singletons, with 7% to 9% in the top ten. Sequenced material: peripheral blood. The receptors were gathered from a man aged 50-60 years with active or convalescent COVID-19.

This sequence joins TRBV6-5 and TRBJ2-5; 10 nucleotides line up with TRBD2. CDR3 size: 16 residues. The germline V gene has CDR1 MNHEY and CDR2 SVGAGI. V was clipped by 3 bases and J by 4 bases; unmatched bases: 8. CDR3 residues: CASSYEAGGQGETQYF. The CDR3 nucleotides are TGTGCCAGCAGTTATGAAGCGGGAGGGCAAGGAGAGACCCAGTACTTC.

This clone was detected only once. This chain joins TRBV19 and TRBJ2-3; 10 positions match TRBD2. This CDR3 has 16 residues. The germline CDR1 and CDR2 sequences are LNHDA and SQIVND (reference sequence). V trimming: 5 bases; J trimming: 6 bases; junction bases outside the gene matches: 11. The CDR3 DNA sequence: TGTGCCAGTAGTTCCAAATCAGCGGGAGGGCCTGATACGCAGTATTTT. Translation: CASSSKSAGGPDTQYF.

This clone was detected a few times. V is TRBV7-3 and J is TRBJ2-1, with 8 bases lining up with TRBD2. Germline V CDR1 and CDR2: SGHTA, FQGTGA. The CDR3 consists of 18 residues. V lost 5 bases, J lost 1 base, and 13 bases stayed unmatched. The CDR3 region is CASSPVGASGLSYNEQFF. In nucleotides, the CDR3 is TGTGCCAGCAGCCCAGTGGGGGCTAGCGGGCTATCCTACAATGAGCAGTTCTTC.

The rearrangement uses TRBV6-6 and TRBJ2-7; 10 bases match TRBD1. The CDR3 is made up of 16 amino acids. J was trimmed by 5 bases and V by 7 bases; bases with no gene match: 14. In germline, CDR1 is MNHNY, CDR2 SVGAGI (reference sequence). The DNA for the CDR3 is TGTGCCAGCACCTCTGGTAAGACAGGGGGCCTGAACGAGCAGTACTTC. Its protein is CASTSGKTGGLNEQYF.

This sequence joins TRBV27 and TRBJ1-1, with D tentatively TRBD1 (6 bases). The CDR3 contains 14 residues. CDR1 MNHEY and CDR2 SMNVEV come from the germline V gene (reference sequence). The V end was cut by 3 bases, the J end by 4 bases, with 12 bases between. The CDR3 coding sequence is TGTGCCAGCAGTTTTTCTCAGGGGAGCACTGAAGCTTTCTTT. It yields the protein CASSFSQGSTEAFF.

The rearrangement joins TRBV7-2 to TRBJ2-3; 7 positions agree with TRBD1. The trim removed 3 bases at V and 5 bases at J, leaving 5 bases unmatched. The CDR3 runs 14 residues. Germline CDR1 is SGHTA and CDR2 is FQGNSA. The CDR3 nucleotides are TGTGCCAGCAGCTTCTTGGACAGGTTAGATACGCAGTATTTT. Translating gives CASSFLDRLDTQYF.

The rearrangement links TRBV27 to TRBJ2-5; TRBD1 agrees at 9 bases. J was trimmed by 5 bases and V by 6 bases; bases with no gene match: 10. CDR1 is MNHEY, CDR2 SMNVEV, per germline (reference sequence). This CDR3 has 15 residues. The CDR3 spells CASRAGDRVGETQYF. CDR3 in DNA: TGTGCCAGCAGGGCTGGGGACAGGGTAGGGGAGACCCAGTACTTC.

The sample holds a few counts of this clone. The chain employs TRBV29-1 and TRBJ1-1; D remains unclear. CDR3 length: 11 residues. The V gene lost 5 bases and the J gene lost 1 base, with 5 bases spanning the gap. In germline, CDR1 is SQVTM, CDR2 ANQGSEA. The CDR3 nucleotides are TGCAGCGTTCCTTCGAACACTGAAGCTTTCTTT. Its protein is CSVPSNTEAFF.

CDR3 DNA sequence: TGTGCCAGCAGCGCGGACAGGGGGTTCACCTACGAGCAGTACTTC. This encodes CASSADRGFTYEQYF. The chain combines TRBV7-2 with TRBJ2-7; 10 bases are shared with TRBD1. Unmatched junction bases numbered 6, after V lost 5 bases and J lost 2 bases. CDR1 is SGHTA, CDR2 FQGNSA, per germline. This CDR3 spans 15 amino acids.

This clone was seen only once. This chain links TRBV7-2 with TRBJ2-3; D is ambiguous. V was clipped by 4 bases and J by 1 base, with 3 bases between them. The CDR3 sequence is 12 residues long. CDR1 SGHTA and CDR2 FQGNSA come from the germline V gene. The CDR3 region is CASSSGTDTQYF. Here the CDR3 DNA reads TGTGCCAGCAGCTCCGGCACAGATACGCAGTATTTT.

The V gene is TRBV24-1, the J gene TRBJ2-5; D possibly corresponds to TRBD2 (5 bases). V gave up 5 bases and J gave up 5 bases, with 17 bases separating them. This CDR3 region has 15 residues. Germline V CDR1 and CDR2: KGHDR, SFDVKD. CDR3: CATSASRRVSETQYF. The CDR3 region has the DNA TGTGCCACCAGTGCCTCTCGGCGGGTGTCCGAGACCCAGTACTTC.

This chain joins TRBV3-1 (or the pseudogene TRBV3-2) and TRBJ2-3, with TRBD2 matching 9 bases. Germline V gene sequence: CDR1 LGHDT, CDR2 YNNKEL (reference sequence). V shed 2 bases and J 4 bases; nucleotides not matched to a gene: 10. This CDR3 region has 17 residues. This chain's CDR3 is CASSQRGLAGVSDTQYF. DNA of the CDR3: TGTGCCAGCAGCCAAAGGGGGTTAGCGGGAGTCTCAGATACGCAGTATTTT.

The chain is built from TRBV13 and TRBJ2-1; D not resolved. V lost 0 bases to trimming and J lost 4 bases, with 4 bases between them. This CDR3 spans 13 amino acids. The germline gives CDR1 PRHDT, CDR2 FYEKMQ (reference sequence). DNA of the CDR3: TGTGCCAGCAGCTTAGGACAGTACAATGAGCAGTTCTTC. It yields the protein CASSLGQYNEQFF.

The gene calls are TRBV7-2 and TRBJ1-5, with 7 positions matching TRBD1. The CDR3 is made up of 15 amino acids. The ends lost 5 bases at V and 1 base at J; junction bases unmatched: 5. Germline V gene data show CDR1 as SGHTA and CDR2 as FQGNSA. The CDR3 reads CASSGRQGSNQPQHF. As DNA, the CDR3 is TGTGCCAGCAGCGGCCGACAGGGAAGCAATCAGCCCCAGCATTTT.

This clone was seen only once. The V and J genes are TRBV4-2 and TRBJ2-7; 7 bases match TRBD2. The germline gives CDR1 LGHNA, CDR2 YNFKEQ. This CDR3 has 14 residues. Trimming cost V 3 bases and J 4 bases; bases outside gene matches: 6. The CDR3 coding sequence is TGTGCCAGCAGCCAGTATGGGGGGGGGTACGAGCAGTACTTC. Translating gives CASSQYGGGYEQYF.

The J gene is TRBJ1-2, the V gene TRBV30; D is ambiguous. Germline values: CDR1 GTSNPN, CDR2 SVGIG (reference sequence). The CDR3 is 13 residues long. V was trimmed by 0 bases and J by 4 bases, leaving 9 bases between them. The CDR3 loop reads CAWSVRWSYGYTF. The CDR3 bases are TGTGCCTGGAGTGTACGGTGGAGCTATGGCTACACCTTC.

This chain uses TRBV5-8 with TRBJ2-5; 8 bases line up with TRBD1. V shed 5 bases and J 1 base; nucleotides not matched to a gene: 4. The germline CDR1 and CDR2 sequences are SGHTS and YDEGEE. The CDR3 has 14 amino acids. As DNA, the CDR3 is TGTGCCAGCAGTTTAGGACAGGGCCAAGAGACCCAGTACTTC. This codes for CASSLGQGQETQYF.

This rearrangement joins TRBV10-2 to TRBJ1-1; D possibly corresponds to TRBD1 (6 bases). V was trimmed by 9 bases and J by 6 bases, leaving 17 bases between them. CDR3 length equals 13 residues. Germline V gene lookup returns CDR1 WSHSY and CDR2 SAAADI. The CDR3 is CASEETGMSEAFF. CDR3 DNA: TGCGCCAGTGAAGAAACAGGGATGTCTGAAGCTTTCTTT.

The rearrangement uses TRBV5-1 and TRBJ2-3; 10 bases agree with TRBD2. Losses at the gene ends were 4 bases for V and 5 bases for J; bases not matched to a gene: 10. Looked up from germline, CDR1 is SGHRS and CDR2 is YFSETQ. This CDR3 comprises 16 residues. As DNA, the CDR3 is TGCGCCAGCAGCGTAACAGCGGGAGGGCCGGGAGATACGCAGTATTTT. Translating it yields CASSVTAGGPGDTQYF.

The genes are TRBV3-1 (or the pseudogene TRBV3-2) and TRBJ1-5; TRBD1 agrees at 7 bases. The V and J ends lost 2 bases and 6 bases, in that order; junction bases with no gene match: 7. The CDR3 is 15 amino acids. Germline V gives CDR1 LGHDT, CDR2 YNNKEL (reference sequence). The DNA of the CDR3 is TGTGCCAGCAGCCAATCCCAGGGGGGCGGTCAGCCCCAGCATTTT. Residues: CASSQSQGGGQPQHF.

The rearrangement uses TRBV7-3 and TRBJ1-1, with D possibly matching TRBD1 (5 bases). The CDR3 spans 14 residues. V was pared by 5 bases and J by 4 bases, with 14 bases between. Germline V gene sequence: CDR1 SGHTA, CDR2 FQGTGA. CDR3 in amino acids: CASSRDGGSTEAFF. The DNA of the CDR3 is TGTGCCAGCAGCCGGGACGGGGGGAGCACTGAAGCTTTCTTT.

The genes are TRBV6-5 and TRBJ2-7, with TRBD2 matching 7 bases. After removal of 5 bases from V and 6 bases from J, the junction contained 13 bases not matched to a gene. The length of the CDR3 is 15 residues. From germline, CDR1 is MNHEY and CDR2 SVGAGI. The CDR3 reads CASSRKGRVVSEQYF. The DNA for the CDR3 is TGTGCCAGCAGTCGTAAGGGGAGGGTAGTCTCCGAGCAGTACTTC.

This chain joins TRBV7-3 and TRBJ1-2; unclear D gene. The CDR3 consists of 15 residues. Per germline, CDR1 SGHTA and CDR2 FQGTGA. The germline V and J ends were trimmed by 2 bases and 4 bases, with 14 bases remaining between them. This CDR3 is CASSLPPGGSYGYTF. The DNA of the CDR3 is TGTGCCAGCAGCTTACCCCCGGGAGGGTCCTATGGCTACACCTTC. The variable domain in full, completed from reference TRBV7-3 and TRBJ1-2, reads GAGVSQTPSNKVTEKGKYVELRCDPISGHTALYWYRQSLGQGPEFLIYFQGTGAADDSGLPNDRFFAVRPEGSVSTLKIQRTERGDSAVYLCASSLPPGGSYGYTFGSGTRLTVV.

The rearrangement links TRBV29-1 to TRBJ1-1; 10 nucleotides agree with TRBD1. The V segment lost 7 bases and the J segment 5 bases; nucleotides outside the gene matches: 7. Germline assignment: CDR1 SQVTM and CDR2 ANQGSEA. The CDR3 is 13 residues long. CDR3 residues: CSAPGQGGTEAFF. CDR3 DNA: TGCAGCGCCCCAGGACAGGGGGGAACTGAAGCTTTCTTT. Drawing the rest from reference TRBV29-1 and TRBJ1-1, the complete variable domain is SAVISQKPSRDICQRGTSLTIQCQVDSQVTMMFWYRQQPGQSLTLIATANQGSEATYESGFVIDKFPISRPNLTFSTLTVSNMSPEDSSIYLCSAPGQGGTEAFFGQGTRLTVV.

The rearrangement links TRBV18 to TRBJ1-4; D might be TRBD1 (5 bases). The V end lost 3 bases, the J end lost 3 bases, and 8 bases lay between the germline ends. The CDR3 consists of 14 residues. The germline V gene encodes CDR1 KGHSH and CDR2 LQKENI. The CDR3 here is CASSPVTANEKLFF. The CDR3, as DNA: TGTGCCAGCTCACCTGTGACAGCTAATGAAAAACTGTTTTTT.

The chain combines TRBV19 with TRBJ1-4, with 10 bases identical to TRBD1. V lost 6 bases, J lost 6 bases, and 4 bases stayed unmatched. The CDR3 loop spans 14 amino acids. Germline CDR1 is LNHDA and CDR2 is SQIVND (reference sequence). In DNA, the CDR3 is TGTGCCAGTAGAGACAGGGGGCGACATGAAAAACTGTTTTTT. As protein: CASRDRGRHEKLFF.

CDR3 protein: CASSHGTGGTEAFF. As DNA, the CDR3 is TGCGCCAGCAGCCACGGGACAGGAGGAACTGAAGCTTTCTTT. This chain uses TRBV4-1 with TRBJ1-1, with 8 positions matching TRBD1. Germline V CDR1 and CDR2: MGHRA, YSYEKL. The CDR3 has 14 amino acids. V dropped 3 bases and J dropped 5; count of bases not matched to a gene: 5.